Listed here are 21 T cell receptor beta chains from one sample, sequenced in a study of blood T cell repertoires in COVID-19. Using immunoSEQ multiplex PCR, the repertoire was profiled, and TCRdb retains in-frame clones only, with some absent. The sample shows tens of thousands of clones, around 86% of them seen only once. Sequencing was carried out using peripheral blood. The source is a woman over 75 with active or convalescent COVID-19.

The rearrangement joins TRBV6-2 or TRBV6-3 to TRBJ2-1; the D gene is possibly TRBD2 (5 bases). The CDR3 consists of 14 residues. Trimming pared 2 bases from V and 3 bases from J, leaving 8 bases between. Germline lookup yields CDR1 MNHEY and CDR2 SVGEGT. CDR3 nucleotide sequence: TGTGCCAGCAGTTACCTCGACTACTACAATGAGCAGTTCTTC. This codes for CASSYLDYYNEQFF.

The chain uses TRBV12-3 or TRBV12-4 and TRBJ1-2, with no clear D. V lost 6 bases, J lost 1 base, and 9 bases lay in between. The CDR3 covers 13 residues. The CDR3 DNA follows: TGTGCCAGCAGCCCTAGTATTAACTATGGCTACACCTTC. As protein: CASSPSINYGYTF.

The gene calls are TRBV6-2 or TRBV6-3 and TRBJ2-5; 7 nucleotides line up with TRBD1. Germline V gives CDR1 MNHEY, CDR2 SVGEGT. The V segment lost 6 bases and the J segment 1 base; nucleotides outside the gene matches: 5. CDR3 length: 14 residues. CDR3 coding DNA: TGTGCCAGCAGCCTGGGACAGAGCCAAGAGACCCAGTACTTC. It yields the protein CASSLGQSQETQYF.

V is TRBV7-2 and J is TRBJ2-5, with 9 bases matching TRBD2. The CDR3 sequence is 16 residues long. V lost 6 bases, J lost 6 bases, and 14 bases stayed unmatched. Germline CDR1 is SGHTA and CDR2 is FQGNSA. The CDR3 protein is CASSSSGSGRRKTQYF. Here the CDR3 DNA reads TGTGCCAGCAGTTCCTCTGGGAGCGGGAGGAGAAAGACCCAGTACTTC.

Written as DNA, the CDR3 is TGTGCCAGCACGAGACATGGGGCGAACACTGAAGCTTTCTTT. It specifies CASTRHGANTEAFF. This chain uses TRBV25-1 with TRBJ1-1; a possible D gene is TRBD1 (5 bases). The CDR3 is made up of 14 amino acids. The germline CDR1 and CDR2 sequences are MGHDK and SYGVNS. V was trimmed by 7 bases and J by 1 base, leaving 13 bases between them.

The J gene is TRBJ1-5, the V gene TRBV27, with D maybe TRBD1 (6 bases). V was trimmed by 6 bases and J by 6 bases, leaving 15 bases between them. CDR3 length equals 14 residues. Germline V gene lookup returns CDR1 MNHEY and CDR2 SMNVEV (reference sequence). As DNA, the CDR3 is TGTGCCAGCAGCCGGGGAACAGGGACTCAGCCCCAGCATTTT. Amino acid sequence: CASSRGTGTQPQHF.

This rearrangement joins TRBV19 to TRBJ1-3; a weak D match, TRBD1 (6 bases). Germline V CDR1 and CDR2: LNHDA, SQIVND (reference sequence). There are 14 residues in the CDR3. V gave up 3 bases and J gave up 4 bases, with 10 bases separating them. CDR3 bases: TGTGCCAGTAGTATCCGGACAGTAGGAAACACCATATATTTT. Its translation: CASSIRTVGNTIYF.

This rearrangement joins TRBV28 to TRBJ2-4, with 7 bases lining up with TRBD1. Looked up from germline, CDR1 is MDHEN and CDR2 is SYDVKM. V trimming: 5 bases; J trimming: 0 bases; junction bases outside the gene matches: 10. The CDR3 has 17 residues. The CDR3: CASSATGTVLAKNIQYF. CDR3 in DNA: TGTGCCAGCAGTGCGACAGGGACGGTACTAGCCAAAAACATTCAGTACTTC.

V usage is TRBV5-1 and J usage is TRBJ2-3; 11 positions agree with TRBD2. V trimming: 4 bases; J trimming: 6 bases; junction bases outside the gene matches: 7. The CDR3 spans 15 residues. Per the germline V gene, CDR1 is SGHRS and CDR2 is YFSETQ. This CDR3 is CASSITSGSWDTQYF. The CDR3 nucleotides are TGCGCCAGCAGCATAACTAGCGGGAGTTGGGATACGCAGTATTTT.

This chain links TRBV30 with TRBJ1-3, with D perhaps TRBD1 (6 bases). V dropped 8 bases and J dropped 2 bases, with 13 bases sitting between them. Germline V gene sequence: CDR1 GTSNPN, CDR2 SVGIG (reference sequence). The CDR3 runs to 13 residues. DNA for the CDR3: TGTGCCGAGAATAAGGGGGCTGGAAACACCATATATTTT. This encodes CAENKGAGNTIYF.

V and J are TRBV5-1 and TRBJ1-3, with 8 bases matching TRBD1. This CDR3 contains 17 residues. Per the germline V gene, CDR1 is SGHRS and CDR2 is YFSETQ. The trim removed 3 bases at V and 0 bases at J, leaving 8 bases unmatched. The CDR3 region is CASSWGDRSPSGNTIYF. The CDR3 coding sequence is TGCGCCAGCAGCTGGGGGGACAGGTCCCCCTCTGGAAACACCATATATTTT.

The chain employs TRBV24-1 and TRBJ1-2, with D maybe TRBD1 (5 bases). The CDR3 extends over 14 amino acids. Germline V gene data show CDR1 as KGHDR and CDR2 as SFDVKD. Deletions cut 0 bases from V and 6 bases from J, with 10 bases between. The CDR3 DNA is TGTGCCACCAGTGATTTGGGCAGGGTTGATGGCTACACCTTC. Protein sequence: CATSDLGRVDGYTF.

This chain links TRBV28 with TRBJ2-7, with 7 bases that match TRBD1. The CDR3 runs 12 residues. Trimming cost V 10 bases and J 5 bases; bases outside gene matches: 8. CDR1 is MDHEN and CDR2 is SYDVKM in the germline V gene. Written as DNA, the CDR3 is TGTGCCACGAATAGGGGGCTCAACGAGCAGTACTTC. Its protein is CATNRGLNEQYF.

The chain couples TRBV5-4 to TRBJ2-3; 12 bases map to TRBD2. The CDR3 sequence is 16 residues long. Trimming cost V 2 bases and J 6 bases; bases outside gene matches: 7. Germline CDR1 reads SGHNT; CDR2 reads YYREEE (reference sequence). The CDR3 loop is CASSFLASGGGDTQYF. In nucleotides, the CDR3 is TGTGCCAGCAGCTTTTTGGCTAGCGGGGGGGGCGATACGCAGTATTTT.

This chain joins TRBV6-5 and TRBJ2-7; 9 bases map to TRBD1. The CDR3 length is 15 residues. CDR1 and CDR2 from the germline V gene are MNHEY and SVGAGI. V lost 2 bases to trimming and J lost 1 base; unmatched junction nucleotides: 3. CDR3 bases: TGTGCCAGCAGTTACGAGGACAGGGGTTCCTACGAGCAGTACTTC. This codes for CASSYEDRGSYEQYF.

The rearrangement links TRBV6-6 to TRBJ1-1, with D tentatively TRBD1 (6 bases). The V and J ends lost 4 bases and 4 bases respectively, with 19 bases between them. The germline gives CDR1 MNHNY, CDR2 SVGAGI (reference sequence). This CDR3 has 16 amino acids. CDR3 sequence: CASSSYRSQGATEAFF. CDR3 in DNA: TGTGCCAGCAGTTCTTACCGATCACAGGGAGCCACTGAAGCTTTCTTT.

V usage is TRBV19 and J usage is TRBJ1-2, with no clear D. This CDR3 has 13 amino acids. CDR1 and CDR2 (germline): LNHDA, SQIVND (reference sequence). V was shortened by 1 base and J by 8 bases, with 11 bases between the two germline ends. CDR3 nucleotide sequence: TGTGCCAGTAGTATAGGAGGGTACGGGGGCTACACCTTC. As protein: CASSIGGYGGYTF.

This chain links TRBV5-1 with TRBJ2-3, with 8 bases aligning to TRBD2. There are 15 residues in the CDR3. From germline, CDR1 is SGHRS and CDR2 YFSETQ. With 5 bases clipped from V and 3 bases from J, the junction kept 8 bases outside the gene matches. CDR3 in DNA: TGCGCCAGCAGTTCCAGCGGGAGCGGAACAGATACGCAGTATTTT. Protein: CASSSSGSGTDTQYF.

The chain has TRBV5-1 and TRBJ1-6; D is unclear. Germline V gene data show CDR1 as SGHRS and CDR2 as YFSETQ. V was shortened by 2 bases and J by 9 bases, with 9 bases between the two germline ends. This CDR3 comprises 13 residues. Here the CDR3 reads CASSFGRASPLHF. CDR3 bases: TGCGCCAGCAGCTTCGGGCGGGCTTCACCCCTCCACTTT.

The chain combines TRBV11-2 with TRBJ2-1; 16 bases match TRBD2. CDR3 length: 19 residues. V lost 7 bases, J lost 8 bases, and 17 bases stayed unmatched. CDR1 and CDR2 (germline): SGHAT, FQNNGV. The CDR3 DNA reads TGTGCCAGCACCCCATTGTTAGGGTCCGGGACTAGCGGGGGGGATGAGCAGTTCTTC. Amino acid sequence: CASTPLLGSGTSGGDEQFF.

This chain uses TRBV2 with TRBJ1-1, with D perhaps TRBD1 (6 bases). Trimming shortened V by 4 bases and J by 1 base, and 16 bases separated the two germline ends. This CDR3 is built from 16 residues. Germline CDR1 reads SNHLY; CDR2 reads FYNNEI. The CDR3 here is CASSVRGPGSNTEAFF. As DNA, the CDR3 is TGTGCCAGCAGTGTGCGGGGGCCGGGGTCGAACACTGAAGCTTTCTTT.